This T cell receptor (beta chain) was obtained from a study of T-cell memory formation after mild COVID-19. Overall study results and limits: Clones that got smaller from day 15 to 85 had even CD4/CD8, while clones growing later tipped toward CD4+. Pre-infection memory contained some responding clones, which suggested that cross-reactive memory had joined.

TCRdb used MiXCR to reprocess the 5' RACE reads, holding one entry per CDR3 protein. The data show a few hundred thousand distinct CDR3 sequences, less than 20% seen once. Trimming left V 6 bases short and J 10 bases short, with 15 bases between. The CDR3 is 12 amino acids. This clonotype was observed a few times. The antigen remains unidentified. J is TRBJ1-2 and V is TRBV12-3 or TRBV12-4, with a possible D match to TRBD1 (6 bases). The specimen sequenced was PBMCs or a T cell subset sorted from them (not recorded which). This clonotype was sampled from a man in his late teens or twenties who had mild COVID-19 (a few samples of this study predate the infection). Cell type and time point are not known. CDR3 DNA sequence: TGTGCCAGCAGATTAATACAGGGTAACTACACCTTC. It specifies CASRLIQGNYTF.